These 5 T cell receptor beta chains share one sample of origin, sequenced in a study. TCRdb itself ran the 5' RACE reads through MiXCR, one entry per CDR3 protein. The sample includes around 50,000 distinct CDR3 sequences, roughly 30% seen only once; the top ten take 3% to 4%. Sequencing used tumor-infiltrating memory CD4+ T cells sorted from the breast tumor. Subset indicated: memory CD4+ T cells, CD4+CD45RO+CD25-. The receptors come from a female donor with breast cancer.

This sequence joins TRBV6-1 and TRBJ1-2, with TRBD1 matching 7 bases. Trimming cost V 4 bases and J 0 bases; bases outside gene matches: 8. The germline V gene has CDR1 MNHNS and CDR2 SASEGT. This CDR3 is 16 amino acids long. CDR3 sequence (DNA): TGTGCCAGCAGTGGCCCAGGGGGGCTGACTAACTATGGCTACACCTTC. Residues: CASSGPGGLTNYGYTF.

The chain carries TRBV5-5 and TRBJ2-2, with TRBD1 identical over 7 bases. The CDR3 consists of 16 residues. V shed 4 bases and J 7 bases; nucleotides not matched to a gene: 13. CDR1 is SGHKS and CDR2 is YYEKEE in the germline V gene (reference sequence). CDR3 loop: CASSLRTGRQGGELFF. The CDR3 bases are TGTGCCAGCAGCCTAAGGACAGGCCGTCAGGGCGGGGAGCTGTTTTTT.

V is TRBV12-3 or TRBV12-4 and J is TRBJ2-7; 8 nucleotides agree with TRBD2. The J segment lost 5 bases and the V segment lost 7 bases, leaving 10 bases of the junction unmatched. There are 14 residues in the CDR3. CDR3 in amino acids: CASNPGSGSNEQYF. For the CDR3, the DNA is TGTGCCAGCAACCCGGGGAGCGGGAGCAACGAGCAGTACTTC.

Only a few counts were recorded for this clonotype. The chain carries TRBV5-1 and TRBJ2-5; 10 bases map to TRBD2. Germline values: CDR1 SGHRS, CDR2 YFSETQ. V lost 5 bases and J lost 2; bases outside the gene matches: 3. This CDR3 is 14 amino acids long. CDR3 protein: CASSLLAGQETQYF. CDR3 in DNA: TGCGCCAGCAGTCTACTAGCGGGGCAAGAGACCCAGTACTTC.

In regard to this clonotype: The germline gene is not matched at one end of the junction; a read error may be the cause. V is TRBV7-3 and J is TRBJ2-5; D remains unclear. CDR3 length equals 13 residues. Looked up from germline, CDR1 is SGHTA and CDR2 is FQGTGA. CDR3: CAGSFGPEETQYF. The CDR3 DNA sequence: TGTGCCGGCAGCTTTGGTCCGGAGGAGACCCAGTACTTC.